This TCR beta chain was recorded in a study of T cell changes during pregnancy in multiple sclerosis (dated by TCRdb to about 2019). In the study overall: In women with multiple sclerosis, the researchers looked at how the T cell repertoire shifted as pregnancy progressed.

Remarks on this clone: What this receptor recognizes is not known. Within one base of it there is no much larger clone, and no base qualities were kept.

Ends trimmed: V by 3 bases, J by 7 bases; bases unmatched to a gene: 17. From the cysteine up to the phenylalanine, the CDR3 has a length of 17 residues. Here the CDR3 DNA is all that survives: 51 bases in frame from base 1. In the germline V gene, CDR1 corresponds to MGHRA and CDR2 to YSYEKL. Library creation used the immunoSEQ multiplex PCR assay. TCRdb holds this immuneACCESS table with in-frame rearrangements only. Some clones are missing; in checked studies, unresolved V genes explain under half, and the rest has no known cause. This sample has around 72,000 clones in its table, and 91% of those were observed once. Approximately 0.71% of the sample is taken by the ten largest.

The input for sequencing was peripheral blood, taken in the third trimester of pregnancy. The TCR comes from a female donor in good health, enrolled as a control in a pregnancy study. The chain couples TRBV4-1 to TRBJ1-2, with TRBD1 matching 7 junction bases. The nucleotides are TGCGCCAGCAGCCACCCCAAGACAGGGCCAACACACGGTGGCTACACCTTC. The encoded protein is CASSHPKTGPTHGGYTF.